This T cell receptor (beta chain) was retrieved from a study of neurological immune-mediated disorders. Using its own MiXCR run on the 5' RACE reads, TCRdb lists one record per CDR3 protein. The repertoire holds 30,000 to 40,000 distinct CDR3 sequences, with about 4.1% as singletons. V shed 1 base and J 5 bases; nucleotides not matched to a gene: 5. Germline loops: CDR1 GTSNPN, CDR2 SVGIG (reference sequence). The CDR3 runs to 14 residues. Sequencing was performed on PBMCs. This receptor was taken from a man aged 25-40 years with multiple sclerosis. The rearrangement uses TRBV30 and TRBJ1-2; 9 bases map to TRBD1. The CDR3 DNA sequence: TGTGCCTGGAGTGCTAACAGGGGGCAATATGGCTACACCTTC. It encodes CAWSANRGQYGYTF.